The next 5 T cell receptor beta chains were all read from a single sample in a study of cytomegalovirus exposure and HLA in healthy donors. This table comes from immunoSEQ multiplex PCR, and its TCRdb copy is limited to in-frame clones, with some not included. Here the sample spans around 150,000 clones, roughly nine tenths being singletons. Sequencing was performed on PBMCs. The receptors stem from a woman in her twenties or thirties in good health and CMV-seronegative.

With regard to this clone: This CDR3 is also generated by other DNA sequences in the sample. The chain carries TRBV5-1 and TRBJ1-1; the match to TRBD1 covers 7 bases. The V gene's germline CDR1 is SGHRS and CDR2 YFSETQ. CDR3 length: 14 amino acids. Germline trimming cut 4 bases from V and 1 base from J; bases unmatched to any gene: 4. CDR3 in DNA: TGCGCCAGCAGCCCCGGGACAGCGAACACTGAAGCTTTCTTT. This sequence encodes CASSPGTANTEAFF.

The rearrangement uses TRBV11-2 and TRBJ2-3; 9 bases agree with TRBD1. The CDR3 extends over 15 amino acids. Germline CDR1 SGHAT, CDR2 FQNNGV. The junction had 3 bases not matched to a gene; V was cut back by 4 bases and J by 1 base. CDR3 nucleotide sequence: TGTGCCAGCAGCTGGGGGACAGGGCGCACAGATACGCAGTATTTT. Translation: CASSWGTGRTDTQYF.

The chain couples TRBV19 to TRBJ2-6; no clear D. The length of the CDR3 is 13 residues. V dropped 8 bases and J dropped 0 bases, with 5 bases sitting between them. The germline V gene encodes CDR1 LNHDA and CDR2 SQIVND (reference sequence). This CDR3 is CASHLSGANVLTF. CDR3 nucleotide sequence: TGTGCCAGTCATCTCTCTGGGGCCAACGTCCTGACTTTC.

The genes are TRBV11-2 and TRBJ2-1; the match to TRBD2 covers 11 bases. The germline V gene encodes CDR1 SGHAT and CDR2 FQNNGV. The CDR3 extends over 17 amino acids. With 6 bases clipped from V and 4 bases from J, the junction kept 11 bases outside the gene matches. CDR3 coding DNA: TGTGCCAGCAGAAACTTTAGCGGGGGGGCGCATTACAATGAGCAGTTCTTC. Protein sequence: CASRNFSGGAHYNEQFF.

As concerns this clone: The junction shows a germline mismatch at one end, possibly a read error. For the CDR3, the DNA is TGCTTTACCCACGAGCAGTACTTC. Amino acid sequence: CFTHEQYF. J is TRBJ2-7 and V is TRBV13; D is uncertain. The CDR3 consists of 8 residues. CDR1 and CDR2 (germline): PRHDT, FYEKMQ (reference sequence).